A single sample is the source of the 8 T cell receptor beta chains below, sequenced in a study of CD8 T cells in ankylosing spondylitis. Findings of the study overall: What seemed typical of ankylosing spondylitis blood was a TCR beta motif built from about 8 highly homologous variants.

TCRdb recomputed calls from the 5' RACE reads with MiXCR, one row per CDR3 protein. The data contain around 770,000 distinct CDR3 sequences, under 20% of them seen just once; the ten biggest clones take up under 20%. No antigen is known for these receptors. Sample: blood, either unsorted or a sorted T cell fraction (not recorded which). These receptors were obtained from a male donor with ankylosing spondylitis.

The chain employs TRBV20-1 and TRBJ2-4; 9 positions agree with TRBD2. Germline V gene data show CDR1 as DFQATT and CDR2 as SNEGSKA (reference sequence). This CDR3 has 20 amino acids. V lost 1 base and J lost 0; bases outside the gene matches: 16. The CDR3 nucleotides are TGCAGTGCTAGAGTGGGTGAAGGCGGGAGGGCCACCCTAGCCAAAAACATTCAGTACTTC. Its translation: CSARVGEGGRATLAKNIQYF.

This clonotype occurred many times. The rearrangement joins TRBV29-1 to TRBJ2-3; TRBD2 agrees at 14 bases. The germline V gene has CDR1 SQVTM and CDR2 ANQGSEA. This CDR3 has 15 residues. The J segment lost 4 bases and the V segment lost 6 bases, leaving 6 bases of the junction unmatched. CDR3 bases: TGCAGCGTCGCCGGGACTAGCGGGGGCCCAGATACGCAGTATTTT. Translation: CSVAGTSGGPDTQYF.

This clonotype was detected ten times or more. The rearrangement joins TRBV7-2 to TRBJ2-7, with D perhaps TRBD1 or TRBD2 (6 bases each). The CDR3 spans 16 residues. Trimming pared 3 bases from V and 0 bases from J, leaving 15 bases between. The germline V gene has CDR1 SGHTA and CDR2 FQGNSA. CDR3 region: CASSLYGGGSSYEQYF. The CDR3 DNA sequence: TGTGCCAGCAGCTTGTACGGAGGGGGGAGCTCCTACGAGCAGTACTTC. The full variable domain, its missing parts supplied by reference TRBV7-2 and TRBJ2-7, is GAGVSQSPSNKVTEKGKDVELRCDPISGHTALYWYRQSLGQGLEFLIYFQGNSAPDKSGLPSDRFSAERTGGSVSTLTIQRTQQEDSAVYLCASSLYGGGSSYEQYFGPGTRLTVT.

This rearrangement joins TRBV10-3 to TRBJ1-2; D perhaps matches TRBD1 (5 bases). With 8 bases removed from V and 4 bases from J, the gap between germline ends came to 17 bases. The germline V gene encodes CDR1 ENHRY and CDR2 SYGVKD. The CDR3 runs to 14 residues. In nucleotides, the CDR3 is TGTGCCATCCACCCCGGGCCCCAGGGCTATGGCTACACCTTC. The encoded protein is CAIHPGPQGYGYTF.

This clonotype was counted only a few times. The CDR3 region is CASSLRLSPSTDTQYF. CDR3 nucleotides: TGTGCCAGCAGTTTAAGGCTATCCCCTAGCACAGATACGCAGTATTTT. J is TRBJ2-3 and V is TRBV12-3 or TRBV12-4; D uncertain. Trimming pared 2 bases from V and 0 bases from J, leaving 12 bases between. This CDR3 is 16 amino acids long.

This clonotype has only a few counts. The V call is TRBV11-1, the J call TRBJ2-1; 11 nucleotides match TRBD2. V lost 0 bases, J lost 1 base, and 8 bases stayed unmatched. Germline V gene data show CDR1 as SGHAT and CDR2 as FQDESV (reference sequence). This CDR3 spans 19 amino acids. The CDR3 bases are TGTGCCAGCAGCTTAGCGAAGACTAGCGGGATCGTTTCCTACAATGAGCAGTTCTTC. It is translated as CASSLAKTSGIVSYNEQFF.

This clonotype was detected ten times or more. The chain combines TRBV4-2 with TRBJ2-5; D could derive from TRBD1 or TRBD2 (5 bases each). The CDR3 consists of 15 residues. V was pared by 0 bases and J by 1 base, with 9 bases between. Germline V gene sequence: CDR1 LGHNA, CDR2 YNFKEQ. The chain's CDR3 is CASSQDPGPQETQYF. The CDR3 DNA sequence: TGTGCCAGCAGCCAAGATCCGGGACCCCAAGAGACCCAGTACTTC.

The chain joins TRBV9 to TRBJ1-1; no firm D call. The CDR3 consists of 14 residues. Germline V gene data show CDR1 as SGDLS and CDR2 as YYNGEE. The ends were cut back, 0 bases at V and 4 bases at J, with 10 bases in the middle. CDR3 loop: CASSVAMGVTEAFF. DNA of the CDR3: TGTGCCAGCAGCGTAGCAATGGGAGTCACTGAAGCTTTCTTT.